These 24 T cell receptor beta chains were sequenced from one sample in a study of T cells in Graves' hyperthyroidism and ophthalmopathy. Using RNA transcripts as the source, TCR beta CDR3 regions were amplified. Initially, a first-round RT-PCR of the TCR CDR3 employed the HTBI primer set. TCRdb fed the multiplex PCR reads into MiXCR, producing one record per CDR3 protein. This sample carries approximately 610,000 distinct CDR3 sequences, 14% to 15% of them seen once, and the ten largest clones take about 4%. Sequenced sample: blood. Receptors originate from a woman aged 40 to 50 with Graves' ophthalmopathy.

The chain joins TRBV7-9 to TRBJ1-2; D not resolved. Per germline, CDR1 SEHNR and CDR2 FQNEAQ (reference sequence). CDR3 length: 14 residues. Trimming cost V 6 bases and J 4 bases, with 15 bases left between them. The CDR3 here is CASSRKDGLYGYTF. CDR3 sequence (DNA): TGTGCCAGCAGTCGAAAGGACGGACTCTATGGCTACACCTTC.

This clonotype was seen ten or more times. The chain joins TRBV7-3 to TRBJ2-7, with TRBD1 matching 9 bases. The CDR3 is made up of 16 amino acids. Germline lookup yields CDR1 SGHTA and CDR2 FQGTGA. Unmatched junction bases numbered 10, after V lost 4 bases and J lost 3 bases. CDR3 amino acids: CASSSSRDRANYEQYF. CDR3 nucleotide sequence: TGTGCCAGCAGCTCGTCCCGGGACAGGGCAAACTACGAGCAGTACTTC.

Turning to this clonotype: This sequence may be a read error, since a much larger clone differs from it by one base. The genes are TRBV28 and TRBJ2-7; D is unclear. The CDR3 spans 14 residues. Germline CDR1 is MDHEN and CDR2 is SYDVKM. V was trimmed by 5 bases and J by 2 bases, leaving 13 bases between them. CDR3 nucleotide sequence: TGTGCCAGCAGTACCCAGCCCCTGACCTACGAGCAGTACTTC. It encodes CASSTQPLTYEQYF.

This clonotype was detected only a few times. V usage is TRBV18 and J usage is TRBJ2-5; D may be TRBD2 (5 bases). The V and J ends lost 3 bases and 2 bases respectively, with 10 bases between them. CDR1 KGHSH and CDR2 LQKENI come from the germline V gene. The CDR3 extends over 14 amino acids. The CDR3 reads CASSPSTRQETQYF. CDR3 DNA sequence: TGTGCCAGCTCACCCTCTACTAGGCAAGAGACCCAGTACTTC.

This clonotype has a count of ten or more. This chain links TRBV7-6 with TRBJ2-5, with 7 bases aligning to TRBD2. CDR3 size: 16 residues. Germline CDR1 reads SGHVS; CDR2 reads FNYEAQ. V lost 1 base, J lost 5 bases, and 10 bases stayed unmatched. CDR3 sequence (DNA): TGTGCCAGCAGCTTAGGTCTTGGGAGGGCCGGGGAGACCCAGTACTTC. Translation: CASSLGLGRAGETQYF.

This clonotype was counted many times. The rearrangement joins TRBV6-5 to TRBJ1-1; D not resolved. The CDR3 has 12 amino acids. In germline, CDR1 is MNHEY, CDR2 SVGAGI. V lost 7 bases and J lost 5, with 11 bases in between. DNA for the CDR3: TGTGCCAGCAAACTCTCTGGAACTGAAGCTTTCTTT. Translating gives CASKLSGTEAFF.

This clonotype was observed many times. The chain recombines TRBV6-2 or TRBV6-3 with TRBJ2-5, with 12 bases lining up with TRBD2. CDR3 size: 17 residues. The V gene end was trimmed by 2 bases and the J gene end by 3 bases; junction bases not matched to a gene: 7. CDR1 and CDR2 (germline): MNHEY, SVGEGT. The CDR3 reads CASSYGRTSGIEETQYF. The CDR3 region has the DNA TGTGCCAGCAGTTACGGCCGGACTAGCGGGATTGAAGAGACCCAGTACTTC.

This clonotype occurred many times. J is TRBJ2-7 and V is TRBV6-2 or TRBV6-3; 8 positions agree with TRBD1. V was pared by 4 bases and J by 4 bases, with 9 bases of the junction left unmatched. Germline-derived CDR1 and CDR2 are MNHEY and SVGEGT. CDR3 length: 15 residues. The chain's CDR3 is CASSSDRGVVYEQYF. DNA for the CDR3: TGTGCCAGCAGTTCCGACAGGGGCGTTGTATACGAGCAGTACTTC.

This clonotype was seen at least ten times. V and J are TRBV4-1 and TRBJ2-2, with 9 bases that match TRBD1. Looked up from germline, CDR1 is MGHRA and CDR2 is YSYEKL. The CDR3 contains 13 residues. J lost 7 bases, V lost 5 bases, and 2 bases had no gene match. The CDR3 DNA follows: TGCGCCAGCAGCAACAGGGGGCGCGGGGAGCTGTTTTTT. It encodes CASSNRGRGELFF.

This clonotype was picked up many times. V usage is TRBV28 and J usage is TRBJ2-7; TRBD2 matches 9 bases. Germline-derived CDR1 and CDR2 are MDHEN and SYDVKM. This CDR3 contains 14 residues. Trimming removed 6 bases from V and 4 bases from J; junction bases left unmatched: 7. In DNA form, the CDR3 reads TGTGCCAGCAGCGGGACTAGCCCCCTTTACGAGCAGTACTTC. It encodes CASSGTSPLYEQYF.

This clonotype was counted only a few times. J is TRBJ2-2 and V is TRBV4-2; D remains ambiguous. The CDR3 spans 16 residues. CDR1 and CDR2 from the germline V gene are LGHNA and YNFKEQ. The V end lost 0 bases, the J end lost 4 bases, and 12 bases lay between the germline ends. In nucleotides, the CDR3 is TGTGCCAGCAGCCAAGAAGGGCACGGAGCCACCGGGGAGCTGTTTTTT. Amino acid sequence: CASSQEGHGATGELFF.

In its sample, this clonotype was seen many times. V usage is TRBV12-3 or TRBV12-4 and J usage is TRBJ2-7; D possibly corresponds to TRBD2 (5 bases). V lost 6 bases and J 7 bases, leaving 13 bases between the germline ends. This CDR3 is built from 12 residues. CDR3 sequence reads: CASSRGSWEQYF. CDR3 bases: TGTGCCAGCAGCCGAGGGTCTTGGGAGCAGTACTTC.

This clonotype has at least ten counts. The V call is TRBV20-1, the J call TRBJ2-2; 11 nucleotides align to TRBD2. After removal of 2 bases from V and 4 bases from J, the junction contained 0 bases not matched to a gene. The germline CDR1 and CDR2 sequences are DFQATT and SNEGSKA (reference sequence). The CDR3 totals 14 residues. CDR3 nucleotides: TGCAGTGCTAGACTAGCGGGAGGCACCGGGGAGCTGTTTTTT. Amino acids: CSARLAGGTGELFF.

This clonotype was recorded at least ten times. This sequence joins TRBV28 and TRBJ2-2, with D unresolved. CDR1 is MDHEN and CDR2 is SYDVKM in the germline V gene. The CDR3 consists of 12 residues. Trimming took off 6 bases at V and 3 bases at J, with 5 bases between the two ends. CDR3 in amino acids: CASRQYTGELFF. The CDR3 DNA reads as TGTGCCAGCAGACAGTACACCGGGGAGCTGTTTTTT.

This clonotype was seen repeatedly, ten times or more. The rearrangement links TRBV18 to TRBJ1-1; TRBD1 matches 8 bases. Losses at the gene ends were 6 bases for V and 5 bases for J; bases not matched to a gene: 14. This CDR3 region has 16 residues. CDR1 is KGHSH and CDR2 is LQKENI in the germline V gene. CDR3 protein: CASSRNRGELGTEAFF. DNA for the CDR3: TGTGCCAGCTCCCGAAACAGGGGGGAATTGGGAACTGAAGCTTTCTTT.

The V call is TRBV11-2, the J call TRBJ1-2; TRBD1 is a possible D gene (6 bases). This CDR3 is 15 amino acids long. Trimming removed 3 bases at V and 6 bases at J, with 17 bases between. Germline V gene lookup returns CDR1 SGHAT and CDR2 FQNNGV. This CDR3 is CASSFRGQGTHGYTF. For the CDR3, the DNA is TGTGCCAGCAGCTTTCGGGGTCAGGGGACCCATGGCTACACCTTC. The full variable domain, in which reference TRBV11-2 and TRBJ1-2 provide the parts outside the CDR3, is EAGVAQSPRYKIIEKRQSVAFWCNPISGHATLYWYQQILGQGPKLLIQFQNNGVVDDSQLPKDRFSAERLKGVDSTLKIQPAKLEDSAVYLCASSFRGQGTHGYTFGSGTRLTVV.

This clonotype occurred many times. This chain connects TRBV6-1 to TRBJ2-7, with D hard to call. This CDR3 has 15 amino acids. Germline CDR1 is MNHNS and CDR2 is SASEGT. The V gene lost 3 bases and the J gene lost 2 bases, with 14 bases spanning the gap. This CDR3 reads CASSDWRQYPYEQYF. The CDR3 coding sequence is TGTGCCAGCAGTGATTGGCGGCAGTACCCCTACGAGCAGTACTTC.

V is TRBV12-3 or TRBV12-4 and J is TRBJ2-2; D may be TRBD1 or TRBD2 (6 bases each). The CDR3 is 14 amino acids. Deletions cut 8 bases from V and 8 bases from J, with 18 bases between. The CDR3 is CASSWGARGGELFF. Here the CDR3 DNA reads TGTGCCAGCTCCTGGGGGGCCCGAGGGGGGGAGCTGTTTTTT.

In this sample, this clonotype turned up many times. The J gene is TRBJ2-5, the V gene TRBV20-1, with D possibly matching TRBD2 (6 bases). Germline assignment: CDR1 DFQATT and CDR2 SNEGSKA (reference sequence). Between the trimmed V and J ends, which lost 3 bases and 4 bases, there was a span of 9 bases. This CDR3 is built from 12 residues. This chain's CDR3 is CSARMGGETQYF. The CDR3 DNA is TGCAGTGCTAGGATGGGAGGAGAGACCCAGTACTTC.

The sample holds many counts of this clonotype. The V call is TRBV11-3, the J call TRBJ1-1; no definite D call. The CDR3 has 14 residues. Germline CDR1 is SGHNT and CDR2 is YENEEA. The V end lost 2 bases, the J end lost 3 bases, and 10 bases lay between the germline ends. This chain's CDR3 is CASSLRVGYTEAFF. CDR3 nucleotides: TGTGCCAGCAGCTTACGGGTGGGGTACACTGAAGCTTTCTTT.

This clonotype has ten or more counts. The chain uses TRBV28 and TRBJ1-5; tentatively, D is TRBD1 (6 bases). The CDR3 contains 16 residues. Trimming took 5 bases from V and 5 from J, leaving 19 bases between them. Germline lookup yields CDR1 MDHEN and CDR2 SYDVKM. CDR3 loop: CASSLLDSKSDQPQHF. The CDR3 DNA reads as TGTGCCAGCAGTCTACTGGACAGCAAATCAGATCAGCCCCAGCATTTT.

This clonotype has at least ten counts. The V and J genes are TRBV12-3 or TRBV12-4 and TRBJ2-5; D perhaps matches TRBD1 (5 bases). The germline V and J ends were trimmed by 11 bases and 4 bases, with 20 bases remaining between them. The CDR3 runs 14 residues. This CDR3 reads CASLTMGRGETQYF. The CDR3 coding sequence is TGTGCCTCCCTAACAATGGGGCGCGGAGAGACCCAGTACTTC.

This clonotype occurred many times. CDR3 protein: CSVMAQAGNTIYF. CDR3 nucleotide sequence: TGCAGCGTGATGGCACAGGCTGGAAACACCATATATTTT. J is TRBJ1-3 and V is TRBV29-1; D may be TRBD1 (5 bases). This CDR3 is built from 13 residues. In germline, CDR1 is SQVTM, CDR2 ANQGSEA. With 6 bases removed from V and 2 bases from J, the gap between germline ends came to 11 bases.

This clonotype occurred a few times. V is TRBV6-2 or TRBV6-3 and J is TRBJ1-1; 7 bases align to TRBD1. CDR3 size: 13 residues. V lost 5 bases, J lost 5 bases, and 5 bases stayed unmatched. Germline V gene sequence: CDR1 MNHEY, CDR2 SVGEGT. DNA of the CDR3: TGTGCCAGCAGTAAGGACAGGTGGACTGAAGCTTTCTTT. It specifies CASSKDRWTEAFF.